This T cell receptor (beta chain) was sequenced for a study of tumour-infiltrating T cells in Burkitt lymphoma. The V end lost 5 bases, the J end lost 3 bases, and 20 bases lay between the germline ends. Per germline, CDR1 PRHDT and CDR2 FYEKMQ (reference sequence). The CDR3 spans 16 residues. The assay was immunoSEQ multiplex PCR, and TCRdb's table has in-frame clones only and misses some. The sample holds some 15,000 clones, just under 80% seen once. The rearrangement links TRBV13 to TRBJ2-7; the D gene is possibly TRBD1 (6 bases). The sample was tumor tissue. This receptor was taken from a human donor with diffuse large B-cell lymphoma. The CDR3 bases are TGTGCCAGCAGCATGTCGACAGGAGTCAAGGTCTACGAGCAGTACTTC. Protein product: CASSMSTGVKVYEQYF.